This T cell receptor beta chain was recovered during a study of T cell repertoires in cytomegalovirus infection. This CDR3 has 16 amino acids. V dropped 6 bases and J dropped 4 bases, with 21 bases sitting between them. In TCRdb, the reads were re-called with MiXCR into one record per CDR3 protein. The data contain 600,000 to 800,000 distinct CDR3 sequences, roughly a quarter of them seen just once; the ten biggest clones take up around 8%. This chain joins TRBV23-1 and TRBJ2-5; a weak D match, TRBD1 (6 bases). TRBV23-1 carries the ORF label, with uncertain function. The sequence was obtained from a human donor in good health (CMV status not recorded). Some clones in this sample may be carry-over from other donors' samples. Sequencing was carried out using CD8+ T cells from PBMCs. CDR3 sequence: CASRPGNRVKRETQYF. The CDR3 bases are TGCGCCAGCAGGCCTGGGAACAGGGTAAAACGAGAGACCCAGTACTTC.